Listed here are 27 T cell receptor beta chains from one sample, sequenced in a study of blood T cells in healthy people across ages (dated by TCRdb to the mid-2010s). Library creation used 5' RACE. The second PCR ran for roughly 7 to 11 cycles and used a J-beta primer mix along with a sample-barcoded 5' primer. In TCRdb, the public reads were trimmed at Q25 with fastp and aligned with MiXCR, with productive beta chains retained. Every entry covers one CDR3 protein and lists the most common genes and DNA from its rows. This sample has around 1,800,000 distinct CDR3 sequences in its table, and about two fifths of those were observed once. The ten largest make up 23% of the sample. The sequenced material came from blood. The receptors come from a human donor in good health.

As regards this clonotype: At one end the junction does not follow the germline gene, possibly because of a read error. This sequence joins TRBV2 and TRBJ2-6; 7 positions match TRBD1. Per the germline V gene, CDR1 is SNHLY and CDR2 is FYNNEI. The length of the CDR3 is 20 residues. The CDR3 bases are TGTGCCAGCAGTGGAATCCGGGACAGCCCGTTAAGCTCTGAGGCCAACGTCCTGACTTTC. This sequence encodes CASSGIRDSPLSSEANVLTF. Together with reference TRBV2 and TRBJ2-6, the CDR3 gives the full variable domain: EPEVTQTPSHQVTQMGQEVILRCVPISNHLYFYWYRQILGQKVEFLVSFYNNEISEKSEIFDDQFSVERPDGSNFTLKIRSTKLEDSAMYFCASSGIRDSPLSSEANVLTFGAGSRLTVL.

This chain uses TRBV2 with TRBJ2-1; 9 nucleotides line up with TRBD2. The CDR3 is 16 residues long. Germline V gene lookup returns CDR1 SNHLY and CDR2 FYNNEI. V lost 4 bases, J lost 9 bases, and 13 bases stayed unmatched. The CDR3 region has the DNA TGTGCCAGCAGTGCGCGAAGCGGGGGGAAATATAGTGAGCAGTTCTTC. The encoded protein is CASSARSGGKYSEQFF.

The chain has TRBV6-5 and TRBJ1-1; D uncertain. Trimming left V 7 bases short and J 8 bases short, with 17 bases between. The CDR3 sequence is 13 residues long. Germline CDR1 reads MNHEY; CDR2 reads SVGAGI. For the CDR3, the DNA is TGTGCCAGCACTCCCGGATGGGATTTAGAAGCTTTCTTT. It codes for CASTPGWDLEAFF.

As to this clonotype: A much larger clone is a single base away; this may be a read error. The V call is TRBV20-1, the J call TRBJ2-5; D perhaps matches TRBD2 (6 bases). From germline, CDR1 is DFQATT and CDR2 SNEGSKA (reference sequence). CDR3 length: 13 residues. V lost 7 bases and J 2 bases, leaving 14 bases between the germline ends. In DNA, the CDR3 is TGCAGTGTTCCTAGCGTACCTCAAGAGACCCAGTACTTC. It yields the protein CSVPSVPQETQYF.

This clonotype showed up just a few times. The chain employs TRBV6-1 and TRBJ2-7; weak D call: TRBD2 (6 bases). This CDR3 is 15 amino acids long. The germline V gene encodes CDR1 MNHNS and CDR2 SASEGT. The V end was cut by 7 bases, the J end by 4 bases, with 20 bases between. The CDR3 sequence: CASKPDYIGGYEQYF. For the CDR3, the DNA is TGTGCCAGCAAACCGGACTATATTGGGGGATACGAGCAGTACTTC.

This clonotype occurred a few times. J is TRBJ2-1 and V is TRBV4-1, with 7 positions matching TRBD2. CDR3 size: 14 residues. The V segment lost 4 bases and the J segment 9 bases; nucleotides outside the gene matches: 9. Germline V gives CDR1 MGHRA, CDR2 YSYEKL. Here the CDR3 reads CASSLPATGGEQFF. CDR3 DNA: TGCGCCAGCAGCCTACCCGCAACGGGAGGTGAGCAGTTCTTC.

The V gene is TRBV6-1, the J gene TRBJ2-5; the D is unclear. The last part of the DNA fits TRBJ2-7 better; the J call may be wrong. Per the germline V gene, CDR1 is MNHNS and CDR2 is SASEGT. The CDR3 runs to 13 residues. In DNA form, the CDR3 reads TGTGCCAGCAGAGGCCAGATAAGCTACGAGCAGTACTTC. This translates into CASRGQISYEQYF.

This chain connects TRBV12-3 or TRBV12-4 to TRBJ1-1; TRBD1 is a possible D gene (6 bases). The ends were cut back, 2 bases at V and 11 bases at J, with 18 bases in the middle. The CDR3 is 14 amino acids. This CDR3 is CASSLLGQGRRAFF. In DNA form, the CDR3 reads TGTGCCAGCAGTTTACTAGGGCAGGGGAGGAGGGCTTTCTTT.

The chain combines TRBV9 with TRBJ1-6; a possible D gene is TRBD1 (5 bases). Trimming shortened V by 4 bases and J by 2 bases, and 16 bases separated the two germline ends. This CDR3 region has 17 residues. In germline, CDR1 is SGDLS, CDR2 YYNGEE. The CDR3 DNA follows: TGTGCCAGCAGCCCGTCGGGGGGGTCCGCCTATAATTCACCCCTCCACTTT. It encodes CASSPSGGSAYNSPLHF.

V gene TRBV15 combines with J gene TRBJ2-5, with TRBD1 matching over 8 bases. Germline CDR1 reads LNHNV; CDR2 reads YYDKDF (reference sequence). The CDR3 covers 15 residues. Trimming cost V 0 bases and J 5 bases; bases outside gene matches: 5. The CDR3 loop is CATSRDRGPEETQYF. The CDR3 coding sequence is TGTGCCACCAGCAGAGACAGGGGGCCGGAGGAGACCCAGTACTTC.

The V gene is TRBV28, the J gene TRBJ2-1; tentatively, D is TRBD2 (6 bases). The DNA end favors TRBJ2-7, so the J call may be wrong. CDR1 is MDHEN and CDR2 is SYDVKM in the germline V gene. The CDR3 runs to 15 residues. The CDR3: CASSLIRGSWGEQYF. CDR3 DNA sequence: TGTGCCAGCAGTCTGATCCGGGGGTCCTGGGGCGAGCAGTACTTC.

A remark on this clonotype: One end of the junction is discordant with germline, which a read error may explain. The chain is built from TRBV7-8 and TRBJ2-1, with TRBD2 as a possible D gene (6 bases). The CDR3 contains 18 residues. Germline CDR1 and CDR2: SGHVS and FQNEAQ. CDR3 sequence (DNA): TGTGCCAGCAGCTTAGGCAGCTTAGGCGCGGGGTTATACAATGAGCGGTTCTTC. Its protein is CASSLGSLGAGLYNERFF.

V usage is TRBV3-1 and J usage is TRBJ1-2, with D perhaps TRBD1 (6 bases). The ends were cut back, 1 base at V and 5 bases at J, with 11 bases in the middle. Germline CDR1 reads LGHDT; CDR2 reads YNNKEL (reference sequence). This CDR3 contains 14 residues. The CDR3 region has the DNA TGTGCCAGCAGCCAAGGACCAGGGGCATATGGCTACACCTTC. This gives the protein CASSQGPGAYGYTF.

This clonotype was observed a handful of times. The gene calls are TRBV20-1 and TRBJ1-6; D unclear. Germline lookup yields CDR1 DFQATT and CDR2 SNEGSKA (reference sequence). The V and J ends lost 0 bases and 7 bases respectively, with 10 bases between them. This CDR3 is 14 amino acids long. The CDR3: CSARDLTMNSPLHF. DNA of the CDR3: TGCAGTGCTAGAGATTTAACAATGAATTCACCCCTCCACTTT.

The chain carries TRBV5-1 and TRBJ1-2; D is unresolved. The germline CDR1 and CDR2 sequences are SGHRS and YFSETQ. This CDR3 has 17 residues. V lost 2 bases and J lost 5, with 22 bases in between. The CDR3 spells CASSFSVAGDFPYGYTF. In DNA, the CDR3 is TGCGCCAGCAGCTTTAGTGTAGCAGGTGATTTCCCATATGGCTACACCTTC.

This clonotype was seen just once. The CDR3 protein is CSVLQGVRGYTF. In nucleotides, the CDR3 is TGCAGCGTTTTACAGGGGGTAAGGGGCTACACCTTC. The chain carries TRBV29-1 and TRBJ1-2, with 8 bases lining up with TRBD1. The CDR3 contains 12 residues. CDR1 is SQVTM, CDR2 ANQGSEA, per germline. Trimming cost V 5 bases and J 8 bases; bases outside gene matches: 7.

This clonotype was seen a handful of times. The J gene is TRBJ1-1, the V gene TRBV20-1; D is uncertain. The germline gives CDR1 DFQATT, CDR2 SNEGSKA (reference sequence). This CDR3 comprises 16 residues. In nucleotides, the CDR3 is TGCAGCCGGCGGGAGGGCCGCAACCATCTGAACACTGAAGCTTTCTTT. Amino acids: CSRREGRNHLNTEAFF.

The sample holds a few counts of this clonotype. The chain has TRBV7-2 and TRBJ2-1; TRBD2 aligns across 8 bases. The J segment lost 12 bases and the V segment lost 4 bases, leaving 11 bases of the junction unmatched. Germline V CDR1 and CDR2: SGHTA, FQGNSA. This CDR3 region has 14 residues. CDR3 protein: CASSSRTSFYRQFF. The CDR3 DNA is TGTGCCAGCAGCTCCCGGACTAGCTTCTATCGGCAGTTCTTC.

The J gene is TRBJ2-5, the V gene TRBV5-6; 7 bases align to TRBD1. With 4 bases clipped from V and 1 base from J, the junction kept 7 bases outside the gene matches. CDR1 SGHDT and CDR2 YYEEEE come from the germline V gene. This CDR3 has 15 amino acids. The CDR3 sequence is CASSPRQGCQETQYF. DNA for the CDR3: TGTGCCAGCAGCCCACGACAGGGATGCCAAGAGACCCAGTACTTC.

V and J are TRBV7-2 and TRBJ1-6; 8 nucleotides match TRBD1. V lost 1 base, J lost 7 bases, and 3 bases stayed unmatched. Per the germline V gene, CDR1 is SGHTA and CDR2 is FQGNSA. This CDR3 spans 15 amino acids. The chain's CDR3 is CASSLGRTGNSPLHF. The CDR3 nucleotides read TGTGCCAGCAGCTTAGGGAGGACAGGGAATTCACCCCTCCACTTT.

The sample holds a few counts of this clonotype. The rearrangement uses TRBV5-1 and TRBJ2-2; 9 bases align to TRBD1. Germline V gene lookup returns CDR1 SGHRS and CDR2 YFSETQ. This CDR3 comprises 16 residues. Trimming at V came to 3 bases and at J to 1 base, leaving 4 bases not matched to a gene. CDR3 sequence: CASSWDRVRNTGELFF. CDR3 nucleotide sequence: TGCGCCAGCAGCTGGGACAGGGTGAGGAACACCGGGGAGCTGTTTTTT.

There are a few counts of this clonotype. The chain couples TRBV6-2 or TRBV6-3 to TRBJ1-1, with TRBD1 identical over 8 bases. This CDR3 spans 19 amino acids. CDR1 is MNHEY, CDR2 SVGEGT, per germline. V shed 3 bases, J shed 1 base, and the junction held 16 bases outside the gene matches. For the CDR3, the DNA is TGTGCCAGCAGTTATGGCCTACTAGCCCGGGACAGGAGGAACACTGAAGCTTTCTTT. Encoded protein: CASSYGLLARDRRNTEAFF.

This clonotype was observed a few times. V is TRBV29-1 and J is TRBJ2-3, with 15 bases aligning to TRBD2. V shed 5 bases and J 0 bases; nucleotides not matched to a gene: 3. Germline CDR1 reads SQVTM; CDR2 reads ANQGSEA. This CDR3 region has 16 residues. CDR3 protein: CSVQGTSGGSTDTQYF. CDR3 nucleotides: TGCAGCGTTCAAGGGACTAGCGGGGGGAGCACAGATACGCAGTATTTT.

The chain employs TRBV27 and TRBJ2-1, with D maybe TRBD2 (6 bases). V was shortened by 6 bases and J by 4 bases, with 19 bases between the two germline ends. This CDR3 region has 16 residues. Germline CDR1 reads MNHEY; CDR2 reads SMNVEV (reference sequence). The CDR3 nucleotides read TGTGCCAGCAGCGCCACAAACCCGGGACTTTACAATGAGCAGTTCTTC. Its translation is CASSATNPGLYNEQFF.

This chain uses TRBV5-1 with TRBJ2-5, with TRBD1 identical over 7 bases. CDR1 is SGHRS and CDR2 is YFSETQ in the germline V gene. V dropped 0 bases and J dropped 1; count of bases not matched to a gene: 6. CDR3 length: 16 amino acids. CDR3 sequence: CASSLVQSGGQETQYF. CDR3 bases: TGCGCCAGCAGCTTGGTTCAGTCAGGGGGCCAAGAGACCCAGTACTTC.

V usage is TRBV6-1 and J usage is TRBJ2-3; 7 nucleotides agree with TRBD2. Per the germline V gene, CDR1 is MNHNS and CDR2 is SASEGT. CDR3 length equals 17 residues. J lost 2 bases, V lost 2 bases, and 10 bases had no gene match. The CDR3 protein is CASSERWGGAYTDTQYF. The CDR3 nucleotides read TGTGCCAGCAGTGAAAGGTGGGGGGGAGCCTACACAGATACGCAGTATTTT.

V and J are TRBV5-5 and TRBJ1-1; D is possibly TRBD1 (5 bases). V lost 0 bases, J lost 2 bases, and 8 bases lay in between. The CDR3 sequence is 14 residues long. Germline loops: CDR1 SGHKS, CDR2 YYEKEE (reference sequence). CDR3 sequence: CASSLADTNTEAFF. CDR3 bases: TGTGCCAGCAGCTTGGCGGACACAAACACTGAAGCTTTCTTT.